These 4 T cell receptor beta chains came from one sample sequenced in a study of T cell responses to AZD1222 COVID-19 vaccine. Sequenced by immunoSEQ multiplex PCR; TCRdb stores in-frame clones only, minus some. The table shows some 110,000 clones, with 75% to 90% occurring only once. The sample in question was peripheral blood, obtained 28 days after the second AZD1222 dose. These TCRs come from an adult who received the AZD1222 COVID-19 vaccine.

The chain carries TRBV4-2 and TRBJ1-5; the match to TRBD1 covers 7 bases. CDR3 length: 16 residues. V trimming: 0 bases; J trimming: 0 bases; junction bases outside the gene matches: 2. CDR1 and CDR2 (germline): LGHNA, YNFKEQ. The CDR3 sequence: CASSQEAGGSNQPQHF. As DNA, the CDR3 is TGTGCCAGCAGCCAAGAGGCAGGGGGTAGCAATCAGCCCCAGCATTTT.

This chain connects TRBV19 to TRBJ1-3; 8 nucleotides line up with TRBD1. V was pared by 6 bases and J by 0 bases, with 10 bases of the junction left unmatched. The CDR3 length is 17 residues. Germline V lookup: CDR1 LNHDA, CDR2 SQIVND (reference sequence). The CDR3 loop is CASSLTGTGVSGNTIYF. The CDR3 DNA reads TGTGCCAGTAGCTTAACCGGGACAGGAGTCTCTGGAAACACCATATATTTT.

The chain recombines TRBV6-5 with TRBJ2-3, with 12 bases lining up with TRBD2. The CDR3 loop spans 15 amino acids. CDR1 and CDR2 from the germline V gene are MNHEY and SVGAGI. Losses at the gene ends were 6 bases for V and 5 bases for J; bases not matched to a gene: 6. This CDR3 reads CASRTSGSPGDTQYF. The CDR3 DNA reads as TGTGCCAGCAGGACTAGCGGGAGTCCTGGAGATACGCAGTATTTT.

The rearrangement uses TRBV18 and TRBJ2-7; 9 bases agree with TRBD1. J was trimmed by 0 bases and V by 4 bases; bases with no gene match: 7. From germline, CDR1 is KGHSH and CDR2 LQKENI. CDR3 length equals 16 residues. The CDR3 sequence: CASSQVPGQGSYEQYF. CDR3 DNA: TGTGCCAGCTCACAGGTGCCGGGACAGGGCTCCTACGAGCAGTACTTC.